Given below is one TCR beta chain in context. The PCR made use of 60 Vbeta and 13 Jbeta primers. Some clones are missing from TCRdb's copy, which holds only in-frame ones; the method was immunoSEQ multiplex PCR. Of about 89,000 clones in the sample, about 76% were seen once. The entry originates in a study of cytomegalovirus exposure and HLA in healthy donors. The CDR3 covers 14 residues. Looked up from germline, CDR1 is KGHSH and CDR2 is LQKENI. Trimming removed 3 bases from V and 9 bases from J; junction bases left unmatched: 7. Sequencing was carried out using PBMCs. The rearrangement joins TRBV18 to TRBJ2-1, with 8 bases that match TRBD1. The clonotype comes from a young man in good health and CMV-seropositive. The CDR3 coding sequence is TGTGCCAGCTCACCTGACAGGGGCTGGGGTGAGCAGTTCTTC. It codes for CASSPDRGWGEQFF.